This TCR beta chain is drawn from a study of technical replicates of blood from a few donors. Per germline, CDR1 SGHNT and CDR2 YYREEE (reference sequence). The CDR3 length is 14 residues. Deletions cut 0 bases from V and 4 bases from J, with 8 bases between. Some clones are missing from TCRdb's copy, which holds only in-frame ones; the method was immunoSEQ multiplex PCR. The profile covers 70,000 or so clones, with around 90% appearing a single time and about 4.6% taken by the ten largest. Sequenced sample: PBMCs. This clonotype was obtained from a human donor in good health. Some clones in this sample may be carry-over from other donors' samples. The chain recombines TRBV5-4 with TRBJ1-3; D unresolved. The CDR3 sequence is CASSLVPGGNTIYF. CDR3 bases: TGTGCCAGCAGCTTGGTCCCAGGCGGAAACACCATATATTTT.